This T cell receptor beta chain emerged from a study of blood T cell repertoires in COVID-19. About the study: The United States, Italy and Spain were the sources of the acute and convalescent COVID-19 samples.

The germline V gene has CDR1 LNHDA and CDR2 SQIVND (reference sequence). Trimming removed 5 bases from V and 4 bases from J, with 15 bases in between. The length of the CDR3 is 15 residues. The repertoire was sequenced with immunoSEQ multiplex PCR; TCRdb's copy has only in-frame clones and lacks some. This sample yields about 150,000 clones, of which 76% are seen a single time; about 4% belongs to the top ten. The chain combines TRBV19 with TRBJ2-1; D is unresolved. The sample was peripheral blood. The TCR comes from an elderly woman with acute or convalescent COVID-19. For the CDR3, the DNA is TGTGCCAGTAGTCGTTGGGCAGAAATTTACAATGAGCAGTTCTTC. Its protein product is CASSRWAEIYNEQFF.